A single sample gave rise to the 23 T cell receptor beta chains below, sequenced in a study of T-cell memory formation after mild COVID-19. TCRdb reprocessed the 5' RACE reads via MiXCR and lists one record per CDR3 protein. The sample lists roughly 350,000 distinct CDR3 sequences; over 25% were seen once. The sequencing input was PBMCs or a T cell subset sorted from them (not recorded which). These receptors were obtained from an adult woman who had mild COVID-19 (a few samples of this study predate the infection). Cell type and time point are not known.

The gene calls are TRBV30 and TRBJ2-3, with D perhaps TRBD2 (6 bases). Germline V CDR1 and CDR2: GTSNPN, SVGIG (reference sequence). The CDR3 covers 13 residues. V lost 3 bases and J 5 bases, leaving 12 bases between the germline ends. CDR3 sequence reads: CAWSGSRLDTQYF. In DNA, the CDR3 is TGTGCCTGGAGCGGGAGTCGTCTAGATACGCAGTATTTT.

V and J are TRBV29-1 and TRBJ2-5; 15 nucleotides align to TRBD2. CDR3 length equals 21 residues. J gave up 5 bases and V 4 bases, and 23 bases lay outside the gene matches. Germline V gene data show CDR1 as SQVTM and CDR2 as ANQGSEA. CDR3 amino acids: CSVGKEVGLPGLAGGGETQYF. In DNA form, the CDR3 reads TGCAGCGTTGGTAAGGAAGTCGGCTTACCGGGACTAGCGGGAGGAGGCGAGACCCAGTACTTC.

J is TRBJ2-3 and V is TRBV2; 10 bases line up with TRBD2. The CDR3 is 17 amino acids. The germline V gene has CDR1 SNHLY and CDR2 FYNNEI. J gave up 1 base and V 7 bases, and 11 bases lay outside the gene matches. CDR3 protein: CASKPSGGDFGTDTQYF. The CDR3 DNA follows: TGTGCCAGCAAGCCTAGCGGGGGAGATTTTGGCACAGATACGCAGTATTTT.

This clonotype was recorded at least ten times. The CDR3 nucleotides are TGTGCCAGCAGCCTAAGCGGGGGGTCCTACAATGAGCAGTTCTTC. Amino acid sequence: CASSLSGGSYNEQFF. V and J are TRBV7-2 and TRBJ2-1; 9 nucleotides line up with TRBD2. Trimming at V came to 5 bases and at J to 1 base, leaving 3 bases not matched to a gene. The CDR3 contains 15 residues. Germline V lookup: CDR1 SGHTA, CDR2 FQGNSA.

This clonotype has just a few counts. This chain uses TRBV4-2 with TRBJ2-7; 7 bases map to TRBD1. The CDR3 is made up of 15 amino acids. Germline values: CDR1 LGHNA, CDR2 YNFKEQ. J lost 0 bases, V lost 4 bases, and 6 bases had no gene match. The CDR3 sequence: CASSPRQGNSYEQYF. The DNA for the CDR3 is TGTGCCAGCAGCCCTCGACAGGGTAACTCCTACGAGCAGTACTTC.

This clonotype was counted only a few times. The rearrangement uses TRBV7-6 and TRBJ2-1, with 8 bases identical to TRBD2. V was pared by 3 bases and J by 6 bases, with 13 bases of the junction left unmatched. CDR3 length: 17 residues. From germline, CDR1 is SGHVS and CDR2 FNYEAQ. The CDR3 protein is CASSFLYGTRGTNEQFF. The CDR3 nucleotides are TGTGCCAGCAGCTTCCTGTATGGGACTAGAGGGACCAATGAGCAGTTCTTC.

This clonotype appeared a few times. The rearrangement links TRBV7-3 to TRBJ2-3, with 8 bases lining up with TRBD2. Losses at the gene ends were 2 bases for V and 3 bases for J; bases not matched to a gene: 10. The CDR3 runs to 17 residues. CDR1 and CDR2 from the germline V gene are SGHTA and FQGTGA. Here the CDR3 reads CASSLDGGARGTDTQYF. The CDR3 DNA sequence: TGTGCCAGCAGCTTAGACGGGGGGGCCAGAGGGACAGATACGCAGTATTTT.

V gene TRBV6-2 or TRBV6-3 combines with J gene TRBJ1-2; 7 positions match TRBD1. The CDR3 length is 13 residues. Germline V CDR1 and CDR2: MNHEY, SVGEGT. J was trimmed by 13 bases and V by 2 bases; bases with no gene match: 10. The CDR3 nucleotides are TGTGCCAGCAGTTACCCCGGGACAGTTCCAAGCACCTTC. Its protein is CASSYPGTVPSTF.

This clonotype was counted between two and nine times. The V call is TRBV2, the J call TRBJ2-5, with TRBD1 as a possible D gene (6 bases). Germline V gene sequence: CDR1 SNHLY, CDR2 FYNNEI. Trimming pared 6 bases from V and 1 base from J, leaving 12 bases between. The CDR3 runs to 14 residues. The CDR3 loop is CASSGTRGQETQYF. For the CDR3, the DNA is TGTGCCAGCAGCGGGACAAGGGGCCAAGAGACCCAGTACTTC.

This chain uses TRBV12-3 or TRBV12-4 with TRBJ1-2, with D possibly being TRBD1 (5 bases). V lost 5 bases and J lost 8, with 24 bases in between. This CDR3 comprises 16 residues. CDR3 sequence: CASSPRAGQASGGYTF. The DNA of the CDR3 is TGTGCCAGCAGTCCTAGGGCGGGGCAGGCTTCTGGAGGCTACACCTTC.

This clonotype was seen a few times. The V gene is TRBV19, the J gene TRBJ2-7; TRBD2 aligns across 9 bases. The junction had 4 bases not matched to a gene; V was cut back by 3 bases and J by 1 base. CDR1 and CDR2 (germline): LNHDA, SQIVND (reference sequence). This CDR3 is 15 amino acids long. The CDR3 sequence: CASSIWREGSYEQYF. CDR3 bases: TGTGCCAGTAGTATCTGGCGGGAGGGTTCCTACGAGCAGTACTTC.

J is TRBJ2-2 and V is TRBV5-5, with D perhaps matching TRBD1 (7 bases). V lost 4 bases to trimming and J lost 9 bases, with 25 bases between them. Germline V lookup: CDR1 SGHKS, CDR2 YYEKEE (reference sequence). This CDR3 region has 17 residues. CDR3 in amino acids: CASSPTRDSWLERELFF. The CDR3 DNA sequence: TGTGCCAGCAGCCCGACGCGGGACAGTTGGTTGGAAAGGGAGCTGTTTTTT.

This sequence joins TRBV12-3 or TRBV12-4 and TRBJ2-1, with 11 bases identical to TRBD2. Unmatched junction bases numbered 10, after V lost 6 bases and J lost 9 bases. There are 15 residues in the CDR3. Here the CDR3 reads CASSHTSGGLGEQFF. CDR3 sequence (DNA): TGTGCCAGCAGCCATACTAGCGGGGGCCTTGGTGAGCAGTTCTTC.

The table lists this clonotype with a few counts. This sequence joins TRBV12-3 or TRBV12-4 and TRBJ2-1; the match to TRBD2 covers 7 bases. The CDR3 spans 13 residues. V lost 3 bases, J lost 9 bases, and 5 bases stayed unmatched. Here the CDR3 DNA reads TGTGCCAGCAGTTTGAGTGGGGGGGGTGAGCAGTTCTTC. Translated: CASSLSGGGEQFF.

The count of this clonotype is one. This rearrangement joins TRBV7-8 to TRBJ2-1, with 9 bases matching TRBD2. The CDR3 is 14 amino acids. Unmatched junction bases numbered 13, after V lost 4 bases and J lost 15 bases. Germline V CDR1 and CDR2: SGHVS, FQNEAQ. The CDR3 reads CASSYEMGTSPGFF. The CDR3 DNA reads TGTGCCAGCAGCTACGAAATGGGGACTAGCCCGGGGTTCTTC.

The CDR3 sequence is CASSTPSVSSYEQYF. In DNA, the CDR3 is TGTGCCAGCAGCACTCCTAGCGTTAGCTCCTACGAGCAGTACTTC. The V call is TRBV11-3, the J call TRBJ2-7, with D possibly TRBD2 on 6 matching bases. CDR1 is SGHNT, CDR2 YENEEA, per germline. V lost 5 bases, J lost 0 bases, and 14 bases lay in between. The CDR3 sequence is 15 residues long.

This clonotype turned up a few times. This chain connects TRBV5-1 to TRBJ2-3; 9 bases map to TRBD2. The CDR3 is made up of 16 amino acids. V dropped 1 base and J dropped 4; count of bases not matched to a gene: 7. Germline V CDR1 and CDR2: SGHRS, YFSETQ. CDR3 in amino acids: CASSLSGAGGPDTQYF. The CDR3 DNA reads TGCGCCAGCAGCTTGTCCGGGGCGGGAGGGCCAGATACGCAGTATTTT.

V usage is TRBV4-2 and J usage is TRBJ2-7; D unresolved. CDR3 length: 17 amino acids. Germline CDR1 reads LGHNA; CDR2 reads YNFKEQ. The ends were cut back, 0 bases at V and 1 base at J, with 16 bases in the middle. CDR3 sequence: CASSQEAPPFNSYEQYF. DNA of the CDR3: TGTGCCAGCAGCCAAGAAGCACCGCCATTTAATTCCTACGAGCAGTACTTC.

The chain recombines TRBV20-1 with TRBJ1-1; no clear D. The CDR3 extends over 11 amino acids. Germline assignment: CDR1 DFQATT and CDR2 SNEGSKA (reference sequence). V was pared by 1 base and J by 8 bases, with 8 bases between. This CDR3 reads CSARAPTEAFF. CDR3 in DNA: TGCAGTGCTAGAGCTCCGACAGAAGCTTTCTTT.

This clonotype was counted only a few times. The genes are TRBV27 and TRBJ1-2; D perhaps matches TRBD1 (5 bases). V lost 5 bases to trimming and J lost 8 bases, with 18 bases between them. The CDR3 covers 14 residues. The germline gives CDR1 MNHEY, CDR2 SMNVEV (reference sequence). The DNA for the CDR3 is TGTGCCAGCAGTGAAGATTCGACAGTCCCGGGCTACACCTTC. Its translation: CASSEDSTVPGYTF.

V is TRBV20-1 and J is TRBJ2-1; 11 bases are shared with TRBD2. V shed 2 bases and J 7 bases; nucleotides not matched to a gene: 10. Looked up from germline, CDR1 is DFQATT and CDR2 is SNEGSKA (reference sequence). The CDR3 has 16 residues. CDR3 coding DNA: TGCAGTGCTAGATCGACTAGCGGGGATGGGATGAATGAGCAGTTCTTC. Its protein product is CSARSTSGDGMNEQFF.

The chain links TRBV11-3 to TRBJ2-1, with D possibly being TRBD1 or TRBD2 (7 bases each). The CDR3 has 14 amino acids. V gave up 8 bases and J gave up 5 bases, with 16 bases separating them. CDR1 and CDR2 (germline): SGHNT, YENEEA. The chain's CDR3 is CASSGGVPHNEQFF. CDR3 sequence (DNA): TGTGCCAGCTCAGGGGGGGTCCCTCACAATGAGCAGTTCTTC.

This clonotype was detected only once. The chain employs TRBV7-2 and TRBJ1-5; D gene ambiguous. The CDR3 has 13 residues. CDR1 and CDR2 from the germline V gene are SGHTA and FQGNSA. Trimming stripped 5 bases from V and 9 bases from J, with 14 bases between. CDR3 sequence: CASSPSPGGPQHF. The CDR3, as DNA: TGTGCCAGCAGCCCTTCTCCGGGCGGGCCCCAGCATTTT.